Below, 27 T cell receptor beta chains from the same sample are listed, as sequenced in a study of T cell responses to AZD1222 COVID-19 vaccine. The repertoire was sequenced with immunoSEQ multiplex PCR; TCRdb's copy has only in-frame clones and lacks some. The sample shows some 110,000 clones, around 89% of them seen only once. The source material was peripheral blood, sampled 28 days after the second AZD1222 dose. The receptors originated from an adult who received the AZD1222 COVID-19 vaccine.

The chain links TRBV7-8 to TRBJ2-7; possibly TRBD1 for D (5 bases). CDR1 and CDR2 from the germline V gene are SGHVS and FQNEAQ. Trimming cost V 7 bases and J 3 bases, with 19 bases left between them. The CDR3 totals 15 residues. CDR3 protein: CASIPPLSRGYEQYF. For the CDR3, the DNA is TGTGCCAGCATCCCCCCTCTAAGTAGGGGCTACGAGCAGTACTTC.

In its sample, this clone was seen a few times. The CDR3 DNA follows: TGTGCCAGTAGCAGACAGACCGACACTGAAGCTTTCTTT. This gives the protein CASSRQTDTEAFF. The chain links TRBV19 to TRBJ1-1; D possibly corresponds to TRBD1 (5 bases). Germline CDR1 is LNHDA and CDR2 is SQIVND (reference sequence). The ends were cut back, 6 bases at V and 3 bases at J, with 11 bases in the middle. The CDR3 is made up of 13 amino acids.

The J gene is TRBJ2-7, the V gene TRBV28; D unresolved. The V and J ends lost 0 bases and 4 bases respectively, with 7 bases between them. Germline CDR1 is MDHEN and CDR2 is SYDVKM. The CDR3 has 13 residues. The CDR3: CASSLWSEYEQYF. Written as DNA, the CDR3 is TGTGCCAGCAGTTTATGGAGCGAATACGAGCAGTACTTC.

The chain recombines TRBV6-5 with TRBJ2-1; D possibly corresponds to TRBD2 (5 bases). The CDR3 consists of 14 residues. Germline CDR1 and CDR2: MNHEY and SVGAGI. The germline V and J ends were trimmed by 4 bases and 5 bases, with 12 bases remaining between them. The CDR3 nucleotides read TGTGCCAGCAGTTCCCGCGGGTCCGACAATGAGCAGTTCTTC. Translation gives CASSSRGSDNEQFF.

This clone turned up a few times. The V and J genes are TRBV12-5 and TRBJ1-3, with D perhaps matching TRBD1 (6 bases). V dropped 2 bases and J dropped 3 bases, with 23 bases sitting between them. CDR1 LGHNT and CDR2 FRNRAP come from the germline V gene. The CDR3 runs to 19 residues. The CDR3 protein is CASGLIRRDTDNLGNTIYF. The DNA of the CDR3 is TGTGCTAGTGGTTTGATACGTCGGGACACAGACAATCTTGGAAACACCATATATTTT.

In this sample, this clone turned up a few times. The rearrangement joins TRBV28 to TRBJ2-7, with TRBD2 matching over 15 bases. V shed 1 base, J shed 2 bases, and the junction held 15 bases outside the gene matches. Germline CDR1 reads MDHEN; CDR2 reads SYDVKM. This CDR3 contains 21 residues. The CDR3 here is CASSLFSPRTSGRASPYEQYF. CDR3 nucleotide sequence: TGTGCCAGCAGTTTATTTTCCCCTCGGACTAGCGGGAGGGCCTCACCCTACGAGCAGTACTTC.

This clone turned up a few times. The chain couples TRBV7-2 to TRBJ2-5, with a weak D call TRBD1 (5 bases). Trimming left V 0 bases short and J 5 bases short, with 7 bases between. The CDR3 consists of 13 residues. Germline CDR1 reads SGHTA; CDR2 reads FQGNSA. CDR3 DNA: TGTGCCAGCAGCTTAGCCCCAGGGGAGACCCAGTACTTC. This encodes CASSLAPGETQYF.

The CDR3 DNA sequence: TGTGCCAGCAGGACTAGCGGGGCCTCCTACGAGCAGTACTTC. Its protein is CASRTSGASYEQYF. This rearrangement joins TRBV4-2 to TRBJ2-7; 11 bases agree with TRBD2. In germline, CDR1 is LGHNA, CDR2 YNFKEQ. The ends lost 6 bases at V and 0 bases at J; junction bases unmatched: 1. The CDR3 has 14 residues.

This clone was seen once. The chain couples TRBV19 to TRBJ2-5; D not resolved. V lost 6 bases and J 5 bases, leaving 13 bases between the germline ends. Germline V gives CDR1 LNHDA, CDR2 SQIVND (reference sequence). The CDR3 covers 13 residues. The CDR3 sequence: CASSPRTSETQYF. Here the CDR3 DNA reads TGTGCCAGTAGCCCCCGGACGTCCGAGACCCAGTACTTC.

The chain has TRBV6-2 or TRBV6-3 and TRBJ2-7, with 10 bases lining up with TRBD2. The germline gives CDR1 MNHEY, CDR2 SVGEGT. V lost 2 bases to trimming and J lost 2 bases; unmatched junction nucleotides: 9. The CDR3 loop spans 17 amino acids. The CDR3: CASSYAARTSGPYEQYF. For the CDR3, the DNA is TGTGCCAGCAGTTACGCAGCGAGGACTAGCGGTCCCTACGAGCAGTACTTC.

This rearrangement joins TRBV2 to TRBJ1-1; D is ambiguous. V was trimmed by 8 bases and J by 3 bases, leaving 7 bases between them. This CDR3 is 11 amino acids long. From germline, CDR1 is SNHLY and CDR2 FYNNEI. The CDR3 nucleotides are TGTGCCAGCGCTAGGGACACTGAAGCTTTCTTT. The encoded protein is CASARDTEAFF.

CDR3 DNA: TGCGCCAGCAGCCATGTGGTGGGCATCGGCACAGATACGCAGTATTTT. Protein: CASSHVVGIGTDTQYF. The V call is TRBV4-1, the J call TRBJ2-3; unclear D gene. V lost 3 bases and J 1 base, leaving 14 bases between the germline ends. The CDR3 covers 16 residues. Germline CDR1 MGHRA, CDR2 YSYEKL.

The V gene is TRBV7-8, the J gene TRBJ1-4; 7 bases map to TRBD1. V was clipped by 5 bases and J by 6 bases; unmatched bases: 9. The germline V gene has CDR1 SGHVS and CDR2 FQNEAQ. The CDR3 has 15 residues. The CDR3 protein is CASSDRAGWDEKLFF. CDR3 coding DNA: TGTGCCAGCAGCGACAGGGCCGGGTGGGATGAAAAACTGTTTTTT.

This sequence joins TRBV15 and TRBJ2-5; 7 positions agree with TRBD2. After removal of 2 bases from V and 7 bases from J, the junction contained 22 bases not matched to a gene. CDR1 is LNHNV and CDR2 is YYDKDF in the germline V gene (reference sequence). The CDR3 has 19 amino acids. The CDR3 sequence is CATSRTSGKGLGVMWTQYF. Written as DNA, the CDR3 is TGTGCCACCAGCAGAACAAGCGGGAAGGGTTTGGGGGTGATGTGGACCCAGTACTTC.

The rearrangement uses TRBV5-4 and TRBJ2-4; 8 positions agree with TRBD1. The CDR3 totals 14 residues. Germline lookup yields CDR1 SGHNT and CDR2 YYREEE (reference sequence). V was clipped by 2 bases and J by 6 bases; unmatched bases: 4. CDR3 coding DNA: TGTGCCAGCAGCTTTGACAGGGGCGGAAACATTCAGTACTTC. It codes for CASSFDRGGNIQYF.

The V gene is TRBV14, the J gene TRBJ1-4, with 7 nucleotides matching TRBD1. The CDR3 consists of 15 residues. Germline V gene lookup returns CDR1 SGHDN and CDR2 FVKESK. The V segment lost 4 bases and the J segment 7 bases; nucleotides outside the gene matches: 9. The CDR3, as DNA: TGTGCCAGCAGCCTAATGAGGGGGCCGGGTGAAAAACTGTTTTTT. This codes for CASSLMRGPGEKLFF.

This chain joins TRBV5-6 and TRBJ1-6; no clear D. V was cut by 0 bases and J by 5 bases, with 6 bases left in between. The length of the CDR3 is 14 residues. Germline assignment: CDR1 SGHDT and CDR2 YYEEEE. The CDR3 DNA reads TGTGCCAGCAGCTTGGTCCGGCATAATTCACCCCTCCACTTT. The encoded protein is CASSLVRHNSPLHF.

The chain links TRBV19 to TRBJ1-1; D possibly corresponds to TRBD1 (5 bases). The germline CDR1 and CDR2 sequences are LNHDA and SQIVND (reference sequence). This CDR3 comprises 12 residues. The V and J ends lost 0 bases and 10 bases respectively, with 9 bases between them. The CDR3 DNA is TGTGCCAGTAGTATAGATGGGGGAGCAGCTTTCTTT. Protein sequence: CASSIDGGAAFF.

This rearrangement joins TRBV12-3 or TRBV12-4 to TRBJ1-1, with 8 bases aligning to TRBD1. Unmatched junction bases numbered 6, after V lost 7 bases and J lost 5 bases. The CDR3 has 13 residues. CDR3 nucleotides: TGTGCCAGCATACCGGGACAGGCGACTGAAGCTTTCTTT. Its protein product is CASIPGQATEAFF.

The rearrangement joins TRBV4-2 to TRBJ2-7; D gene ambiguous. V was shortened by 3 bases and J by 3 bases, with 12 bases between the two germline ends. From germline, CDR1 is LGHNA and CDR2 YNFKEQ. The CDR3 spans 14 residues. The CDR3 DNA reads TGTGCCAGCAGCCACGGCACGGGTCGCTACGAGCAGTACTTC. Translated: CASSHGTGRYEQYF.

The chain carries TRBV6-1 and TRBJ1-5; TRBD1 is a possible D gene (6 bases). Germline CDR1 reads MNHNS; CDR2 reads SASEGT. Between the trimmed V and J ends, which lost 0 bases and 4 bases, there was a span of 7 bases. This CDR3 has 14 amino acids. The CDR3 region is CASSEATGNQPQHF. In nucleotides, the CDR3 is TGTGCCAGCAGTGAAGCGACAGGTAATCAGCCCCAGCATTTT.

The chain has TRBV27 and TRBJ1-6; D call uncertain. The CDR3 has 14 residues. Trimming removed 0 bases at V and 8 bases at J, with 8 bases between. Germline lookup yields CDR1 MNHEY and CDR2 SMNVEV (reference sequence). The CDR3 DNA sequence: TGTGCCAGCAGTTTATCCGGGTGGGATTCACCCCTCCACTTT. This codes for CASSLSGWDSPLHF.

The rearrangement joins TRBV5-1 to TRBJ2-3, with 8 bases aligning to TRBD2. Trimming took 8 bases from V and 5 from J; bases not matched to a gene: 13. The CDR3 has 15 amino acids. In germline, CDR1 is SGHRS, CDR2 YFSETQ. CDR3: CASQLAGQREDTQYF. In DNA, the CDR3 is TGCGCCAGTCAATTAGCGGGACAACGAGAAGATACGCAGTATTTT.

The chain couples TRBV19 to TRBJ1-1, with 9 bases that match TRBD1. Germline CDR1 and CDR2: LNHDA and SQIVND (reference sequence). The CDR3 is 16 residues long. Trimming cost V 0 bases and J 4 bases; bases outside gene matches: 6. In nucleotides, the CDR3 is TGTGCCAGTAGTATAGACCAGACAGGGGGAAGCACTGAAGCTTTCTTT. It yields the protein CASSIDQTGGSTEAFF.

The chain couples TRBV10-2 to TRBJ1-1; no clear D gene. The CDR3 has 14 amino acids. Germline CDR1 and CDR2: WSHSY and SAAADI. Trimming pared 6 bases from V and 2 bases from J, leaving 13 bases between. The CDR3 nucleotides read TGCGCCAGCAGCCACAACTGGGATAACACTGAAGCTTTCTTT. It codes for CASSHNWDNTEAFF.

The V call is TRBV7-2, the J call TRBJ2-7; D remains ambiguous. CDR1 and CDR2 from the germline V gene are SGHTA and FQGNSA. The CDR3 is made up of 16 amino acids. Trimming pared 1 base from V and 0 bases from J, leaving 13 bases between. For the CDR3, the DNA is TGTGCCAGCAGCTTAGTTGGGCTCAGGAGCTCCTACGAGCAGTACTTC. This sequence encodes CASSLVGLRSSYEQYF.

This chain connects TRBV7-9 to TRBJ2-6; D uncertain. In germline, CDR1 is SEHNR, CDR2 FQNEAQ (reference sequence). Trimming took 5 bases from V and 0 from J, leaving 8 bases between them. CDR3 length: 15 amino acids. The CDR3 loop reads CASSPVHSGANVLTF. In DNA form, the CDR3 reads TGTGCCAGCAGCCCGGTCCACTCTGGGGCCAACGTCCTGACTTTC.